This record covers a single T cell receptor (beta chain). What it binds is not known. The data were obtained in a study of a mutant IDH1 vaccine in newly diagnosed glioma. Looking at the study overall: Commencement of vaccination occurred 4-6 weeks following radiotherapy alone, or concurrently with temozolomide cycles.

Assay used: immunoSEQ multiplex PCR; TCRdb lists only in-frame clones, some missing. Of some 42,000 clones in the sample, roughly 80% were seen once. Stated time point: week 23, last vaccination. Each dose of the vaccine consisted of 300 ug of mutant IDH1 20-mer peptide, with topical imiquimod. Donors harbored newly found WHO grade 3 or 4 IDH1-mutant, ATRX-lost astrocytomas. The clonotype originates from a man aged 45-65 years with glioma. The source was PBMCs, collected from a glioma patient whose treatment included an IDH1 peptide vaccine.

CDR3: CAWTPRLAGVEQFF. CDR3 coding DNA: TGTGCCTGGACCCCTAGACTAGCGGGGGTAGAGCAGTTCTTC. The chain joins TRBV30 to TRBJ2-1; 12 nucleotides align to TRBD2. V was pared by 4 bases and J by 10 bases, with 8 bases of the junction left unmatched. The CDR3 is 14 residues long. Germline V lookup: CDR1 GTSNPN, CDR2 SVGIG (reference sequence).